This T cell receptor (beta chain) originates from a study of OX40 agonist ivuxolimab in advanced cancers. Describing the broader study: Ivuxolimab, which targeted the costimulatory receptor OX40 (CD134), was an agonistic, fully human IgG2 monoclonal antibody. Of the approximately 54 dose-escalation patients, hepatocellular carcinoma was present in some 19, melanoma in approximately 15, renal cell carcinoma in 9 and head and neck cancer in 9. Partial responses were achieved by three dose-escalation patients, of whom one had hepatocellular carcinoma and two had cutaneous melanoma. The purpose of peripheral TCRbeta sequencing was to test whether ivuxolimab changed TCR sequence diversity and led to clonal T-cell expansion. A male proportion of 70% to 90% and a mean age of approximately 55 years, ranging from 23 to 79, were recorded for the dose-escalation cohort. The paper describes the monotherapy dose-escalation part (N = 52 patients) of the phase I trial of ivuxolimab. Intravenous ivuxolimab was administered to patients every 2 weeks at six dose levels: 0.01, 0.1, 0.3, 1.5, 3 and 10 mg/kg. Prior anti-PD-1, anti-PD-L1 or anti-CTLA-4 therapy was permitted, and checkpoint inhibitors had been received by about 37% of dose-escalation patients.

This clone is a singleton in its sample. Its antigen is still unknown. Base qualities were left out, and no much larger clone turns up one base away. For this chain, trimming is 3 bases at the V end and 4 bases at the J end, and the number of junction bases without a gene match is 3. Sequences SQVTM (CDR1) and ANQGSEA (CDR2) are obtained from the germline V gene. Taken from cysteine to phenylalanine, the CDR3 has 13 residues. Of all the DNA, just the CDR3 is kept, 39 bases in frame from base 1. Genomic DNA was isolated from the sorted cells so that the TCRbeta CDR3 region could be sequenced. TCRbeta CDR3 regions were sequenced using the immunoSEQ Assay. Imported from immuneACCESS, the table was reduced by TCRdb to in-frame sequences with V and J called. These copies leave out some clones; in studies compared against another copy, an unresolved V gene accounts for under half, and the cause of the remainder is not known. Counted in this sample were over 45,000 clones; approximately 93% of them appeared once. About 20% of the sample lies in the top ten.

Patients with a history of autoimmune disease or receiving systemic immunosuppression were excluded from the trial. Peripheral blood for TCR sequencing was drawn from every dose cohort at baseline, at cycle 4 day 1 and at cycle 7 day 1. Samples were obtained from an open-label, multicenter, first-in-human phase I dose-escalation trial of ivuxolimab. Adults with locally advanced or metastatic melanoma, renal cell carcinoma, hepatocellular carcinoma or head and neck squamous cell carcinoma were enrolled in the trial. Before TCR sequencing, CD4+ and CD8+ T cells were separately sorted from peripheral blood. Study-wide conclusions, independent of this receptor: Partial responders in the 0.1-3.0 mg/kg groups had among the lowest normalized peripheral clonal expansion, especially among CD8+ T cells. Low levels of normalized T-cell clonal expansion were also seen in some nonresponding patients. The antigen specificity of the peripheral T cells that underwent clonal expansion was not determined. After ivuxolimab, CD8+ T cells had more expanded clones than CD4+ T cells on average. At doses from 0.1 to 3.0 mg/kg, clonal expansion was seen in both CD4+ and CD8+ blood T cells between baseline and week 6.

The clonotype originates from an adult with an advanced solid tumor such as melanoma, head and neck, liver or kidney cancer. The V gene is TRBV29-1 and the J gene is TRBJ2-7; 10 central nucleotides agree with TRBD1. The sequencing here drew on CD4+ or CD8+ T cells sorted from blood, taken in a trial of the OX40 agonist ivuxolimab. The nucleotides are TGCAGCGTTGAGACAGGGGGCGATTACGAGCAGTACTTC. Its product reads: CSVETGGDYEQYF.